These 5 T cell receptor beta chains were all obtained from the same sample, sequenced in a study of blood T cell repertoires in COVID-19. The method was immunoSEQ multiplex PCR; TCRdb's version includes in-frame clones alone and lacks a portion of them. The sample yields about 170,000 clones, less than 80% seen once. The material sequenced was PBMCs or T cells enriched from blood (not recorded which). Receptor source: a woman in her seventies in a cohort exposed to, infected with or recovered from COVID-19 (not recorded which).

V is TRBV5-4 and J is TRBJ1-2; D is perhaps TRBD1 (5 bases). V was pared by 2 bases and J by 8 bases, with 10 bases between. Germline CDR1 is SGHNT and CDR2 is YYREEE (reference sequence). This CDR3 has 12 amino acids. CDR3 region: CASSFTGGGYTF. The CDR3 nucleotides are TGTGCCAGCAGCTTCACCGGGGGAGGCTACACCTTC.

To note about this clone: Other DNA sequences in this specimen translate into the identical CDR3. J is TRBJ2-1 and V is TRBV18; TRBD1 might be the D (5 bases). Trimming pared 3 bases from V and 5 bases from J, leaving 8 bases between. This CDR3 contains 13 residues. The germline V gene has CDR1 KGHSH and CDR2 LQKENI. This chain's CDR3 is CASSPTADNEQFF. The CDR3 nucleotides read TGTGCCAGCTCACCGACAGCAGACAATGAGCAGTTCTTC. Looking up the rest from reference TRBV18 and TRBJ2-1 gives the full variable domain: NAGVMQNPRHLVRRRGQEARLRCSPMKGHSHVYWYRQLPEEGLKFMVYLQKENIIDESGMPKERFSAEFPKEGPSILRIQQVVRGDSAAYFCASSPTADNEQFFGPGTRLTVL.

The gene calls are TRBV6-5 and TRBJ1-5; TRBD1 agrees at 7 bases. V lost 7 bases and J lost 5; bases outside the gene matches: 11. Germline CDR1 reads MNHEY; CDR2 reads SVGAGI. The length of the CDR3 is 15 residues. The CDR3: CASTPQRRGHQPQHF. CDR3 in DNA: TGTGCCAGCACCCCACAGAGGAGGGGGCATCAGCCCCAGCATTTT.

The V call is TRBV11-2, the J call TRBJ2-5; a possible D gene is TRBD1 (6 bases). Germline CDR1 reads SGHAT; CDR2 reads FQNNGV. The CDR3 is 14 residues long. V dropped 2 bases and J dropped 3 bases, with 10 bases sitting between them. CDR3 sequence (DNA): TGTGCCAGCAGCTTAAGGACAGCCAAAGAGACCCAGTACTTC. It encodes CASSLRTAKETQYF.

The rearrangement joins TRBV7-8 to TRBJ1-5; D is undetermined. V dropped 7 bases and J dropped 2 bases, with 12 bases sitting between them. There are 14 residues in the CDR3. CDR1 is SGHVS and CDR2 is FQNEAQ in the germline V gene. The CDR3 region is CASTETQGNQPQHF. DNA for the CDR3: TGTGCCAGCACCGAGACGCAGGGCAATCAGCCCCAGCATTTT.